This T cell receptor beta chain appears in the sequencing data of a study of cytomegalovirus exposure and HLA in healthy donors. Study summary: In a previous analysis, approximately 110 million unique TCR beta sequences were found from 150 million to 200 million T cells. General study results and limits: A list of 150 or so TCR beta chains associated with cytomegalovirus was given.

60 Vbeta and 13 Jbeta primers were used in PCR. Data came from immunoSEQ multiplex PCR; TCRdb stores just in-frame clones and leaves some out. Of roughly 150,000 clones listed, about three quarters are singletons. On this clone: The target antigen is unknown.

The CDR3 contains 16 residues. CDR1 LGHNT and CDR2 FRNRAP come from the germline V gene. With 0 bases clipped from V and 3 bases from J, the junction kept 3 bases outside the gene matches. The gene calls are TRBV12-5 and TRBJ2-3; 10 bases agree with TRBD1. The sequenced sample consisted of PBMCs. The receptor comes from a male donor in good health and CMV-seronegative. CDR3 DNA: TGTGCTAGTGGTTTGGTATCGGGACAGGGGACAGATACGCAGTATTTT. This sequence encodes CASGLVSGQGTDTQYF.